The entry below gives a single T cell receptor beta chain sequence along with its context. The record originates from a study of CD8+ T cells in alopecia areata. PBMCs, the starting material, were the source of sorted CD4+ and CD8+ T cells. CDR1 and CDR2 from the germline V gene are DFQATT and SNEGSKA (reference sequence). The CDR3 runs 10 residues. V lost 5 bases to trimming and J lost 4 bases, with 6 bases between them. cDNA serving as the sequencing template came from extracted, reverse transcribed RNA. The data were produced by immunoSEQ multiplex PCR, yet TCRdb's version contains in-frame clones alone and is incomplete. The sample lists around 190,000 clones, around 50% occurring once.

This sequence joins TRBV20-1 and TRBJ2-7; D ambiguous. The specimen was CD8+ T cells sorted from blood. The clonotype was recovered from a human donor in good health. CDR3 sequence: CSAGSYEQYF. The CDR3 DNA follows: TGCAGTGCTGGAAGTTACGAGCAGTACTTC.